This T cell receptor beta chain originates from a study of T cells in Graves' hyperthyroidism and ophthalmopathy. Study results and limitations: Ophthalmopathy was model-predicted a median approximately six months pre-onset.

The CDR3 regions of TCR beta were amplified from RNA transcripts. The HTBI set primed first-round TCR CDR3 RT-PCR. MiXCR, applied by TCRdb to the multiplex PCR reads, yields one record per CDR3 protein. This table has 550,000 to 850,000 distinct CDR3 sequences, around 20% appearing once. The length of the CDR3 is 15 residues. The V gene's germline CDR1 is LNHDA and CDR2 SQIVND (reference sequence). V lost 0 bases and J lost 5; bases outside the gene matches: 6. Comment on this clonotype: The antigen is undetermined.

Sequencing input: blood. The source of this sequence is a woman in her 50s with Graves' hyperthyroidism that later progressed to Graves' ophthalmopathy. The chain is built from TRBV19 and TRBJ2-5; 7 bases align to TRBD1. CDR3: CASSIDRGGRETQYF. The CDR3 region has the DNA TGTGCCAGTAGTATAGATCGAGGGGGCCGGGAGACCCAGTACTTC.